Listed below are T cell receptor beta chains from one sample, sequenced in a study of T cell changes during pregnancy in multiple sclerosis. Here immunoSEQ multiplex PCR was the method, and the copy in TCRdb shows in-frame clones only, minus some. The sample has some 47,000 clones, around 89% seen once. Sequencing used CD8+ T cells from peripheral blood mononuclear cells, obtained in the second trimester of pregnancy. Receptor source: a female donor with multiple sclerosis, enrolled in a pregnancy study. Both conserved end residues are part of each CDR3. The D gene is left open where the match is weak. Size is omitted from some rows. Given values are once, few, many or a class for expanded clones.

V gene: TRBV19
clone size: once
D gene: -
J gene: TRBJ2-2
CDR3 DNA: TGTGCCAGTAGTACTCAGGGGCCCGGGGAGCTGTTTTTT
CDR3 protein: CASSTQGPGELFF

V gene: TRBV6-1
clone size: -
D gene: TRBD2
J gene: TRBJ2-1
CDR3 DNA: TGTGCCAGCACCGAGTTAGCGGGGGGGCGCAATGAGCAGTTCTTC
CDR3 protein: CASTELAGGRNEQFF

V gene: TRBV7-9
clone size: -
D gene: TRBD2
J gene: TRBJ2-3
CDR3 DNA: TGTGCCAGCAGCTTAGCATGGGGGGAGGGAGATACGCAGTATTTT
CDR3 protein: CASSLAWGEGDTQYF

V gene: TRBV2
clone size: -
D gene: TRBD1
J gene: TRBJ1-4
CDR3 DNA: TGTGCCAGCGACTACGGGACAGGGGCTGAAAAACTGTTTTTT
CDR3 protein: CASDYGTGAEKLFF

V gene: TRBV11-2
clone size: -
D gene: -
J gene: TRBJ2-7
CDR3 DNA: TGTGCCAGCAGCTCTCCGTTGACTTACTACGAGCAGTACTTC
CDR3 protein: CASSSPLTYYEQYF

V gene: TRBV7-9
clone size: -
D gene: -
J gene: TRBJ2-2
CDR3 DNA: TGTGCCAGCAGCTTAATAGAGCTGTTTTTT
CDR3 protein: CASSLIELFF

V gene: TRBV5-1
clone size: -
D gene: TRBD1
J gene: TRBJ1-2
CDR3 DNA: TGCGCCAGCAGCTTGACCGGACAGGGCTCTGGCTACACCTTC
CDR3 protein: CASSLTGQGSGYTF

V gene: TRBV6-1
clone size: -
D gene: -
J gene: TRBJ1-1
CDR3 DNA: TGTGCCAGCAGTGATTATTTGGCCAGTAACACTGAAGCTTTCTTT
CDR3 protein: CASSDYLASNTEAFF

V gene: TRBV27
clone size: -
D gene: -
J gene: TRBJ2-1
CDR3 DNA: TGTGCCAGCAGTTTCAAGCCCTTGGGGCACAATGAGCAGTTCTTC
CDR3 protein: CASSFKPLGHNEQFF

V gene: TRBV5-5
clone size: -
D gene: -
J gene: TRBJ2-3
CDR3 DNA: TGTGCCAGCAGCTTGGGGACTACTAGCACAGATACGCAGTATTTT
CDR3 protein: CASSLGTTSTDTQYF

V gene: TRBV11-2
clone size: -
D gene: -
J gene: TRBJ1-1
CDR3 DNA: TGTGCCAGCAGCTTAGATATAGTACAGAGAGCTTTCTTT
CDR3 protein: CASSLDIVQRAFF

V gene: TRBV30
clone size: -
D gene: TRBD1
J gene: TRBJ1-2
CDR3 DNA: TGTGCCCACAACAGGGGCCGGGGCTACACCTTC
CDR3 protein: CAHNRGRGYTF

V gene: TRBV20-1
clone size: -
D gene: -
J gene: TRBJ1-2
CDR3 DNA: TGCAGGGGTTCGGGGGGCTATGGCTACACCTTC
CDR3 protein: CRGSGGYGYTF

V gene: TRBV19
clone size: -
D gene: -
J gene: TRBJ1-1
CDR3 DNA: TGTGCCAGTAGTATAGTGGGAGGGTTGAACACTGAAGCTTTCTTT
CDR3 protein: CASSIVGGLNTEAFF

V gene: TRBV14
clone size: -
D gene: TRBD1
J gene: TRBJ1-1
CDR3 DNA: TGTGCCAGCAGCGCGCAGGGGGCCCTGAGCACTGAAGCTTTCTTT
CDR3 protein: CASSAQGALSTEAFF

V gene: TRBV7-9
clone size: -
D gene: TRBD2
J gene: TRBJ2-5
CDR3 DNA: TGTGCCAGCAGCTTCGGGGGGGTAATAGAGACCCAGTACTTC
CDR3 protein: CASSFGGVIETQYF

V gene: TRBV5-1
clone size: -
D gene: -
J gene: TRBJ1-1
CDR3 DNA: TGCGCCAGCAGCTTGGAAGGCGGGTTCACTGAAGCTTTCTTT
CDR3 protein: CASSLEGGFTEAFF

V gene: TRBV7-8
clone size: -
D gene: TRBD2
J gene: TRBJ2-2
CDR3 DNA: TGTGCCAGCAGCCCCGTCCCGGGACTAGCGGGGGTGTCGTCCGGGGAGCTGTTTTTT
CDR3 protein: CASSPVPGLAGVSSGELFF

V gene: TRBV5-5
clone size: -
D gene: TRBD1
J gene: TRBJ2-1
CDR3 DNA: TGTGCCAGCACTACACCACACAGGGGTGAGCAGTTCTTC
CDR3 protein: CASTTPHRGEQFF

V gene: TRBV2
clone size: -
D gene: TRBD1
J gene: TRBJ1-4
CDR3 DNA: TGTGCCAGCAGACCGGGACAGGGGGCGAGTAATGAAAAACTGTTTTTT
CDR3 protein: CASRPGQGASNEKLFF

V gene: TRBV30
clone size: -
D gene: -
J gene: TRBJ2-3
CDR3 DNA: TGTGCCTGGAGTGTAGGCGGGGGCACAGATACGCAGTATTTT
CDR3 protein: CAWSVGGGTDTQYF

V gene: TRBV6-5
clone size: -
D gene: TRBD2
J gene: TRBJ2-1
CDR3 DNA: TGTGCCAGCAGTTCTAGCGGGGGATACAATGAGCAGTTCTTC
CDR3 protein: CASSSSGGYNEQFF

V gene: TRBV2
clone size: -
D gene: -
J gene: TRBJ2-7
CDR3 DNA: TGTGCCACCTTTTCCGGGATCTACGAGCAGTACTTC
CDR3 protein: CATFSGIYEQYF

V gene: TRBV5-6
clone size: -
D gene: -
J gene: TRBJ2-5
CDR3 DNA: TGTGCCAGCAGCCAGGCAAGGGGGTGGCAAGAGACCCAGTACTTC
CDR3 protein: CASSQARGWQETQYF

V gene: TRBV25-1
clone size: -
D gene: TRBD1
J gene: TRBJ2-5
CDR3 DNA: TGTGCCAGCAGTACACCGGGACAGGGAGGAGAGACCCAGTACTTC
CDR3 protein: CASSTPGQGGETQYF